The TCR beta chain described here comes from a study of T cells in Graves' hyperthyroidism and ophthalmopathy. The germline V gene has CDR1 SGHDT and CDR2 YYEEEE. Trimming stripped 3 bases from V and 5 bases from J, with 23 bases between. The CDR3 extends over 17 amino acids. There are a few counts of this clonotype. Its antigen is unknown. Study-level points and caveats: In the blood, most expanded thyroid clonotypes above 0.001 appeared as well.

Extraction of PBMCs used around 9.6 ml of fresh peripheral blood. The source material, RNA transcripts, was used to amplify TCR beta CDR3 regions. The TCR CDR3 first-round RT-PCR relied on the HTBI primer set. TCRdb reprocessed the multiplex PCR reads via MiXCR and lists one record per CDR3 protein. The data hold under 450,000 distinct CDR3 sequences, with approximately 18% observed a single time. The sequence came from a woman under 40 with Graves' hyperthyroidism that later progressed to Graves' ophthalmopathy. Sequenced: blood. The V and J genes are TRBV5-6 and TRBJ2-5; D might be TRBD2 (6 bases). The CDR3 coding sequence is TGTGCCAGCAGCTCTGTTGGAGAGGCGGGATGGATGGAGACCCAGTACTTC. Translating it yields CASSSVGEAGWMETQYF.